This T cell receptor beta chain was profiled in a study of tumor-infiltrating lymphocytes in primary liver carcinoma. Study overall: Enrolled patients were male and female, aged 30 to 69 years.

Bulk tissue was left unsorted, and RNA and DNA were co-extracted from 20-30 mg of it. V was shortened by 2 bases and J by 4 bases, with 11 bases between the two germline ends. The CDR3 loop spans 14 amino acids. Germline loops: CDR1 SGHAT, CDR2 FQNNGV. Starting from about 0.5 ug of total RNA, TCR beta cDNA was produced with a primer in the constant region. Researchers made the TCR beta libraries by running three nested multiplex PCR rounds with slightly modified ARM-PCR. A C-beta reverse primer was combined with TRBV1-TRBV30 forward primers in the first two PCR rounds, and each round had about 10 cycles. Using its own MiXCR run on the multiplex PCR reads, TCRdb lists one record per CDR3 protein. The table records roughly 22,000 distinct CDR3 sequences, 80% of them present only once. In regard to this clonotype: Its target is unknown. The CDR3 ends on some other residue instead of the conserved phenylalanine or tryptophan, so this is likely a read error.

Whole-study findings and limits: Pairs of tumor regions overlapped more than tumor-adjacent and tumor-blood pairs did. Among top clones, only about 7-25% appeared in all five tumor regions.

The TCR comes from a woman in her 30s with primary liver carcinoma and hepatitis B virus infection. This chain connects TRBV11-2 to TRBJ1-1; D is unclear. Source material: liver tumor tissue from sampling region 2. Described subset: tumor region T2, inferior pole. In nucleotides, the CDR3 is TGTGCCAGCAGCTTATTATGGGCTAGCACTGAAGCTTTCTAT. Translated: CASSLLWASTEAFY.